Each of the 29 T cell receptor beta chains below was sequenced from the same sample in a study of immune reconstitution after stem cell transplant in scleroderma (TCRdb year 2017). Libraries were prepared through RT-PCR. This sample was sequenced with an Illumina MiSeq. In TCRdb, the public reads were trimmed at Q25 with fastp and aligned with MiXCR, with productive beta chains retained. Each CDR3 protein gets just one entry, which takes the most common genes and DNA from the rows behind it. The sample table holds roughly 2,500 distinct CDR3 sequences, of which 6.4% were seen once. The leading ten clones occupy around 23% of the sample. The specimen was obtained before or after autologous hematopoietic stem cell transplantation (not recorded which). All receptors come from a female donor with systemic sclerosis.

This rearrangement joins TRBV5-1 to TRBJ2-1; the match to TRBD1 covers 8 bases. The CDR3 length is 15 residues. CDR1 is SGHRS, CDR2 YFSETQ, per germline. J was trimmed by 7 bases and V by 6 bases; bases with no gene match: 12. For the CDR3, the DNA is TGCGCCAGCACCCCGAGGGGTCAGGGGGCAAATGAGCAGTTCTTC. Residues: CASTPRGQGANEQFF.

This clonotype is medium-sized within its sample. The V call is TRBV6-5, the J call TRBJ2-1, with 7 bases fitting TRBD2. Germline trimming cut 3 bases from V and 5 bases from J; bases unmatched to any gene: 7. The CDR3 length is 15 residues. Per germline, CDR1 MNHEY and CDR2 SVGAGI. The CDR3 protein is CASSYSTSFDNEQFF. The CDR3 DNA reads TGTGCCAGCAGTTATTCGACTAGCTTCGACAATGAGCAGTTCTTC.

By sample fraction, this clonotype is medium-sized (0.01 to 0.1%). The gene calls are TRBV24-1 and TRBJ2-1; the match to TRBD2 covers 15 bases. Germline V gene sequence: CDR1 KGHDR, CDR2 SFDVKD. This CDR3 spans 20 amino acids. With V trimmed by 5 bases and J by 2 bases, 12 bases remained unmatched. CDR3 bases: TGTGCCACCAGTGCCTCCCCGGGACTAGCGGGGGGTCCCGCCTACAATGAGCAGTTCTTC. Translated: CATSASPGLAGGPAYNEQFF.

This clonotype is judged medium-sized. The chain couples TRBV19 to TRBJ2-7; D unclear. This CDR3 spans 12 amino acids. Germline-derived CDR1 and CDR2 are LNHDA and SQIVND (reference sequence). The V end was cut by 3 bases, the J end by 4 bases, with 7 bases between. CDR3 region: CASSINGYEQYF. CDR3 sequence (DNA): TGTGCCAGTAGTATTAACGGTTACGAGCAGTACTTC.

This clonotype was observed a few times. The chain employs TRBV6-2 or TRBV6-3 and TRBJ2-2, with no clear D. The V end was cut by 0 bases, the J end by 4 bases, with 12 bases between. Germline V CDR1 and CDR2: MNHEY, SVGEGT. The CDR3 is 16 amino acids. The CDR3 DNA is TGTGCCAGCAGTTACTCGACGGCGAAACCCACCGGGGAGCTGTTTTTT. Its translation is CASSYSTAKPTGELFF.

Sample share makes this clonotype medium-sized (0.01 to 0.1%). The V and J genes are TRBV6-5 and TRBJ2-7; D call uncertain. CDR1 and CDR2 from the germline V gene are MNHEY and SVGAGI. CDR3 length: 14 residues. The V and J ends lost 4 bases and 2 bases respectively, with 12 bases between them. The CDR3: CASSSPGITYEQYF. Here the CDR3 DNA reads TGTGCCAGCAGTTCGCCAGGAATCACCTACGAGCAGTACTTC.

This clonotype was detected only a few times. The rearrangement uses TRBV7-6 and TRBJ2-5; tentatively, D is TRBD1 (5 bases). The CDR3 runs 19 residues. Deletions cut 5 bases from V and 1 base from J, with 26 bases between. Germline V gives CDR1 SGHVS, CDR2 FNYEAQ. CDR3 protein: CASSLHPPYTQAVQETQYF. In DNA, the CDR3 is TGTGCCAGCAGCCTCCACCCTCCCTATACACAGGCGGTCCAAGAGACCCAGTACTTC.

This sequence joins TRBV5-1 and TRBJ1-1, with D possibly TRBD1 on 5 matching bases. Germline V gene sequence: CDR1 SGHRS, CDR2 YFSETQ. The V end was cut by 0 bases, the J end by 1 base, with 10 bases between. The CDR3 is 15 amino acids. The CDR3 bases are TGCGCCAGCAGCTTGGACGGGCAGGGGAACACTGAAGCTTTCTTT. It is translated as CASSLDGQGNTEAFF.

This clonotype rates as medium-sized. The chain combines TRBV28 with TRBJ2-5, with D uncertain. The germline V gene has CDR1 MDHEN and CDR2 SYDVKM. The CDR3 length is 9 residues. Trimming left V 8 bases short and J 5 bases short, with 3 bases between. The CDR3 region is CASGETQYF. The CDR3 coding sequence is TGTGCCAGCGGGGAGACCCAGTACTTC.

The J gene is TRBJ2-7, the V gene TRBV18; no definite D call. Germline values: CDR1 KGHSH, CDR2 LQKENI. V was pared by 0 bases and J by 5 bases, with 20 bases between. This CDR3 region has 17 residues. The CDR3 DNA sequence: TGTGCCAGCTCACCACCGGGGTTTGCACTCCCTCGGGACGAGCAGTACTTC. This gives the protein CASSPPGFALPRDEQYF.

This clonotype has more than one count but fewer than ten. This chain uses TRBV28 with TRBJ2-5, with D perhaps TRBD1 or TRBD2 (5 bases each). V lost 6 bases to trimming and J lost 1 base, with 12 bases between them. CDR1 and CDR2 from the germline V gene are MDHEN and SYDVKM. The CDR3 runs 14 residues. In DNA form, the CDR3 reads TGTGCCAGCAGGCCTCTGAGGGGCCAAGAGACCCAGTACTTC. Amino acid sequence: CASRPLRGQETQYF. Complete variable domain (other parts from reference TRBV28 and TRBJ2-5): DVKVTQSSRYLVKRTGEKVFLECVQDMDHENMFWYRQDPGLGLRLIYFSYDVKMKEKGDIPEGYSVSREKKERFSLILESASTNQTSMYLCASRPLRGQETQYFGPGTRLLVL.

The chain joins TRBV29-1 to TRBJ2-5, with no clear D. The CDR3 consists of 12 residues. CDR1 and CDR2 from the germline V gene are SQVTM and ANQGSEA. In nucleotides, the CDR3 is TGCAGTACCCGGCCCGCCCAAGAGACCCAGTACTTC. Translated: CSTRPAQETQYF.

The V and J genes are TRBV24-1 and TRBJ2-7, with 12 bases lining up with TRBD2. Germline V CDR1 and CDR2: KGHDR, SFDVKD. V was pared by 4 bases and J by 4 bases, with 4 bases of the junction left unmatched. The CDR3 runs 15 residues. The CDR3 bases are TGTGCCACCAGTGAGGGACTAGCGGGTCTATACGAGCAGTACTTC. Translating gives CATSEGLAGLYEQYF.

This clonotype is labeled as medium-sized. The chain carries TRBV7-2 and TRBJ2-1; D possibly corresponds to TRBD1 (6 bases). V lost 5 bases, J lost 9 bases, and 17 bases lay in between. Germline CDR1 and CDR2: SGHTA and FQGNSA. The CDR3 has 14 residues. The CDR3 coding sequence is TGTGCCAGCAGCCGAACTTGGGGGCGCAGTGAGCAGTTCTTC. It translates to CASSRTWGRSEQFF. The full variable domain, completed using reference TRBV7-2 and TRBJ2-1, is GAGVSQSPSNKVTEKGKDVELRCDPISGHTALYWYRQSLGQGLEFLIYFQGNSAPDKSGLPSDRFSAERTGGSVSTLTIQRTQQEDSAVYLCASSRTWGRSEQFFGPGTRLTVL.

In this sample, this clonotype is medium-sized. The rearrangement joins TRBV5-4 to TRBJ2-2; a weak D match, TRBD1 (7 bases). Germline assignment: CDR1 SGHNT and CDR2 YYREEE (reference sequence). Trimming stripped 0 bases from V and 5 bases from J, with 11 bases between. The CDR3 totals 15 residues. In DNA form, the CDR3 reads TGTGCCAGCAGCTTGGAACAGGGGAGGACCGGGGAGCTGTTTTTT. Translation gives CASSLEQGRTGELFF.

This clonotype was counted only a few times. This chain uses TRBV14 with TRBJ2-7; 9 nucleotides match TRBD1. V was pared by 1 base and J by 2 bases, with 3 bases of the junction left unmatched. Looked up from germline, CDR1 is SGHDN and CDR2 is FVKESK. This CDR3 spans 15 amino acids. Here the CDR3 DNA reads TGTGCCAGCAGCCAAGGGACAGGGGTGGCCTACGAGCAGTACTTC. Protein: CASSQGTGVAYEQYF.

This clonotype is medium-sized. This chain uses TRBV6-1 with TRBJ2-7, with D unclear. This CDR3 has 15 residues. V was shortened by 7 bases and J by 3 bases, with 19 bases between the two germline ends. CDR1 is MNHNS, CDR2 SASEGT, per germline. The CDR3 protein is CASTRLESLSYEQYF. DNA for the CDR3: TGTGCCAGCACTCGATTGGAGAGCCTAAGCTACGAGCAGTACTTC.

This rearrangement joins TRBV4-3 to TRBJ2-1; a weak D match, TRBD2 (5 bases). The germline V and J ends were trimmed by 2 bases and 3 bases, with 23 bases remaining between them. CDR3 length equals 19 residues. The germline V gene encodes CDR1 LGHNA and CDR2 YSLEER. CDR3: CASSQKGGAFGPGYNEQFF. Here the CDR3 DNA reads TGCGCCAGCAGCCAAAAAGGAGGAGCTTTTGGGCCCGGCTACAATGAGCAGTTCTTC.

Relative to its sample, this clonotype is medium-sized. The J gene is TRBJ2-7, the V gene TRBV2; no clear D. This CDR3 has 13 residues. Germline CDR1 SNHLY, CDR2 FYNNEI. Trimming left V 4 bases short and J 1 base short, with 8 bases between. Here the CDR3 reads CASSGPGSYEQYF. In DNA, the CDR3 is TGTGCCAGCAGTGGGCCTGGTTCCTACGAGCAGTACTTC.

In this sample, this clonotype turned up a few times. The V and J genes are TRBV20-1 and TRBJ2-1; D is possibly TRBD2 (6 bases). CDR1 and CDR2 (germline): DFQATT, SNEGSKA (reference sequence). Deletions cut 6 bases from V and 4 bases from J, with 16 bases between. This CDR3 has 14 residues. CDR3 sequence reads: CSADTSTLYNEQFF. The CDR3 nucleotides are TGCAGTGCGGATACTAGCACCCTATACAATGAGCAGTTCTTC.

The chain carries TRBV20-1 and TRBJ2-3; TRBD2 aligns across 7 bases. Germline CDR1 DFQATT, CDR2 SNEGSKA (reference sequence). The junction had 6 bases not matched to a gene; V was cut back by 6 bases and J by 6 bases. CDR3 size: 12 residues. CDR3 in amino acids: CSAAPAGDTQYF. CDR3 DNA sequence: TGCAGTGCCGCTCCAGCGGGGGATACGCAGTATTTT.

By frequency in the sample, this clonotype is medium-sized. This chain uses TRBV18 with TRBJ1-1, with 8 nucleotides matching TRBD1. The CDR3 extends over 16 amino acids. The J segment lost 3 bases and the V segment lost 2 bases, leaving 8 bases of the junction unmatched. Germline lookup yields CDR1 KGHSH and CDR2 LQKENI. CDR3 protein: CASSPSLGQGDTEAFF. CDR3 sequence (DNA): TGTGCCAGCTCACCAAGTTTAGGACAGGGAGACACTGAAGCTTTCTTT. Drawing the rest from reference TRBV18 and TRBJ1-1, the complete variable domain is NAGVMQNPRHLVRRRGQEARLRCSPMKGHSHVYWYRQLPEEGLKFMVYLQKENIIDESGMPKERFSAEFPKEGPSILRIQQVVRGDSAAYFCASSPSLGQGDTEAFFGQGTRLTVV.

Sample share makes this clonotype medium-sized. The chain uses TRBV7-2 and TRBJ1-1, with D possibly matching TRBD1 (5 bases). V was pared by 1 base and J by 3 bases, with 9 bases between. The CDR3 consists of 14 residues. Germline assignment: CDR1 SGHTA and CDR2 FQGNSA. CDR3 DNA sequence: TGTGCCAGCAGCTTAGGGGGCCTCCACACTGAAGCTTTCTTT. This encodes CASSLGGLHTEAFF.

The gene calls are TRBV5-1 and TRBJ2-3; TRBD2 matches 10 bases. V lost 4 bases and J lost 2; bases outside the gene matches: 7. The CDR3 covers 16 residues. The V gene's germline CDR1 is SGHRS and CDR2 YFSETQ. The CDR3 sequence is CASSLRTSGYTDTQYF. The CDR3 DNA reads TGCGCCAGCAGCCTTCGGACTAGCGGTTACACAGATACGCAGTATTTT.

Written as DNA, the CDR3 is TGTGCCAGCAGCTTGGTGCTGGGGAAAAGCTACGAGCAGTACTTC. Protein product: CASSLVLGKSYEQYF. The rearrangement links TRBV5-6 to TRBJ2-7; D remains unclear. The CDR3 extends over 15 amino acids. Trimming cost V 0 bases and J 3 bases, with 13 bases left between them. The V gene's germline CDR1 is SGHDT and CDR2 YYEEEE.

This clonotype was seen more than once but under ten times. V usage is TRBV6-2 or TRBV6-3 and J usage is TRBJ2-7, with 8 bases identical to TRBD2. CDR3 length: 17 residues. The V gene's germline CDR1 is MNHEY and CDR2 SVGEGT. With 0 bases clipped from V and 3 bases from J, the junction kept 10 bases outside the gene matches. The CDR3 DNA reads TGTGCCAGCAGTTACTCGAGTACGGACGGGGGGGGCTACGAGCAGTACTTC. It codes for CASSYSSTDGGGYEQYF.

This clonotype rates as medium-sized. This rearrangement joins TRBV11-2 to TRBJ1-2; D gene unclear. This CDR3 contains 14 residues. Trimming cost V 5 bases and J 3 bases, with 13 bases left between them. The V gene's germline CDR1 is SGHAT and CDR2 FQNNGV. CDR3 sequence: CASSPRAGDYGYTF. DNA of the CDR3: TGTGCCAGCAGCCCGAGGGCAGGAGACTATGGCTACACCTTC.

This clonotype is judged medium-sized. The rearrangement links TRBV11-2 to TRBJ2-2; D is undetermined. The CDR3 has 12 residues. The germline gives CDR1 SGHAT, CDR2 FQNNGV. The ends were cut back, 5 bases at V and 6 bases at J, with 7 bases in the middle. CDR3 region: CASSPGAGELFF. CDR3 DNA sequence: TGTGCCAGCAGCCCAGGCGCCGGGGAGCTGTTTTTT.

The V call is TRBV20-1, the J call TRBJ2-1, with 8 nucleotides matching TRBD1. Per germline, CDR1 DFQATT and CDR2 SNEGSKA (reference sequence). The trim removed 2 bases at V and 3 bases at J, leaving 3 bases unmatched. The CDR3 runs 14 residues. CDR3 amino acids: CSARRTGSYNEQFF. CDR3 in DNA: TGCAGTGCTAGAAGGACAGGGAGCTACAATGAGCAGTTCTTC.